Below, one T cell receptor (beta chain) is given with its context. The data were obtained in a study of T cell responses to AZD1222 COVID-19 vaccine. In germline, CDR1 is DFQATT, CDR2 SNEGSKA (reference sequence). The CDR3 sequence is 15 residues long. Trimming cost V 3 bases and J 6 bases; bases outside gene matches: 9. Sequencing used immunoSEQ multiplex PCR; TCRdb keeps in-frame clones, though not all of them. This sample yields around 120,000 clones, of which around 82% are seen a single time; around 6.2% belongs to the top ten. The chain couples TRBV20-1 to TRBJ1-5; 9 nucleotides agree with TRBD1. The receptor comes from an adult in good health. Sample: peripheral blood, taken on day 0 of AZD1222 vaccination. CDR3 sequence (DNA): TGCAGTGCTAGTCGCGGGGACAGGGTCGCTCAGCCCCAGCATTTT. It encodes CSASRGDRVAQPQHF.